Shown below are 11 T cell receptor beta chains from a single sample sequenced in a study of T cells in Graves' hyperthyroidism and ophthalmopathy. Amplification yielded TCR beta CDR3 regions, with RNA transcripts as the source. During a first-round RT-PCR of the TCR CDR3, the HTBI primer set was used. TCRdb ran MiXCR on the multiplex PCR reads and lists one entry per CDR3 protein. Found here are fewer than 200,000 distinct CDR3 sequences, approximately 17% of them singletons; the top ten hold about 29%. Sequencing was carried out using blood. These receptors were obtained from a woman in her forties or fifties with Graves' hyperthyroidism.

The sample holds many counts of this clonotype. The genes are TRBV27 and TRBJ1-4, with no clear D. The CDR3 is 15 residues long. Per germline, CDR1 MNHEY and CDR2 SMNVEV (reference sequence). Trimming removed 7 bases at V and 0 bases at J, with 12 bases between. The CDR3 loop reads CASKVGIATNEKLFF. As DNA, the CDR3 is TGTGCCAGCAAAGTTGGAATAGCAACTAATGAAAAACTGTTTTTT.

This clonotype was seen repeatedly, ten times or more. This rearrangement joins TRBV20-1 to TRBJ2-1; maybe TRBD1 (6 bases). The CDR3 spans 15 residues. Per germline, CDR1 DFQATT and CDR2 SNEGSKA (reference sequence). Trimming took 5 bases from V and 6 from J, leaving 20 bases between them. The CDR3 DNA follows: TGCAGTGCTGGACGAGGGACCCCGGACAGCAATGAGCAGTTCTTC. Its translation is CSAGRGTPDSNEQFF.

The table lists this clonotype with many counts. The chain recombines TRBV5-1 with TRBJ1-2, with TRBD1 as a possible D gene (6 bases). CDR1 and CDR2 from the germline V gene are SGHRS and YFSETQ. Trimming left V 0 bases short and J 8 bases short, with 11 bases between. The CDR3 is 13 residues long. The CDR3 sequence: CASSLEGGRGYTF. For the CDR3, the DNA is TGCGCCAGCAGCTTGGAGGGGGGGCGAGGCTACACCTTC.

This clonotype was detected ten times or more. V gene TRBV20-1 combines with J gene TRBJ1-2; 8 nucleotides align to TRBD1. The CDR3 loop spans 12 amino acids. The J segment lost 5 bases and the V segment lost 6 bases, leaving 5 bases of the junction unmatched. The germline V gene has CDR1 DFQATT and CDR2 SNEGSKA (reference sequence). CDR3 in amino acids: CSAAGTGYGYTF. CDR3 bases: TGCAGTGCCGCCGGGACAGGATATGGCTACACCTTC.

There are many counts of this clonotype. The rearrangement uses TRBV2 and TRBJ2-3, with D maybe TRBD2 (6 bases). Looked up from germline, CDR1 is SNHLY and CDR2 is FYNNEI. The CDR3 is 16 amino acids. V lost 5 bases and J 1 base, leaving 16 bases between the germline ends. CDR3 region: CASSPRLVRGTDTQYF. CDR3 DNA: TGTGCCAGCAGTCCAAGACTAGTTCGGGGCACAGATACGCAGTATTTT.

This clonotype was recorded many times. The rearrangement links TRBV5-1 to TRBJ2-5; no definite D call. This CDR3 contains 11 residues. Germline V gives CDR1 SGHRS, CDR2 YFSETQ. V lost 0 bases and J 6 bases, leaving 3 bases between the germline ends. The CDR3 loop is CASSLGQTQYF. The DNA for the CDR3 is TGCGCCAGCAGCTTGGGTCAGACCCAGTACTTC.

This clonotype was picked up many times. DNA for the CDR3: TGTGCCAGTAGGGACCCGGGACTAGCAGCAGATACGCAGTATTTT. Protein sequence: CASRDPGLAADTQYF. The chain combines TRBV19 with TRBJ2-3, with 9 positions matching TRBD2. J was trimmed by 4 bases and V by 6 bases; bases with no gene match: 8. Per germline, CDR1 LNHDA and CDR2 SQIVND (reference sequence). The CDR3 runs to 15 residues. The variable domain in full, with the rest retrieved from reference TRBV19 and TRBJ2-3, is DGGITQSPKYLFRKEGQNVTLSCEQNLNHDAMYWYRQDPGQGLRLIYYSQIVNDFQKGDIAEGYSVSREKKESFPLTVTSAQKNPTAFYLCASRDPGLAADTQYFGPGTRLTVL.

The chain uses TRBV6-2 or TRBV6-3 and TRBJ2-5, with 13 bases matching TRBD2. Germline V lookup: CDR1 MNHEY, CDR2 SVGEGT. The CDR3 is 17 residues long. Trimming removed 6 bases from V and 3 bases from J; junction bases left unmatched: 10. As DNA, the CDR3 is TGTGCCAGCAGGGGGACTAGCGGGATCCTATCGGAAGAGACCCAGTACTTC. It codes for CASRGTSGILSEETQYF.

This chain links TRBV12-3 or TRBV12-4 with TRBJ1-1, with 7 bases matching TRBD1. J lost 0 bases, V lost 9 bases, and 7 bases had no gene match. This CDR3 has 14 amino acids. CDR3: CASQRQGMNTEAFF. CDR3 bases: TGTGCCAGTCAAAGACAGGGTATGAACACTGAAGCTTTCTTT.

This chain joins TRBV4-1 and TRBJ2-1, with D uncertain. CDR3 size: 15 residues. Germline assignment: CDR1 MGHRA and CDR2 YSYEKL. Trimming cost V 0 bases and J 5 bases, with 11 bases left between them. The CDR3 spells CASSQDSWADNEQFF. For the CDR3, the DNA is TGCGCCAGCAGCCAAGATTCTTGGGCCGACAATGAGCAGTTCTTC.

This chain links TRBV10-3 with TRBJ1-5; D uncertain. V was shortened by 0 bases and J by 3 bases, with 9 bases between the two germline ends. The germline V gene has CDR1 ENHRY and CDR2 SYGVKD. The CDR3 contains 15 residues. The CDR3 protein is CAISESSGPNQPQHF. The CDR3 DNA reads TGTGCCATCAGTGAGTCGTCAGGCCCCAATCAGCCCCAGCATTTT.